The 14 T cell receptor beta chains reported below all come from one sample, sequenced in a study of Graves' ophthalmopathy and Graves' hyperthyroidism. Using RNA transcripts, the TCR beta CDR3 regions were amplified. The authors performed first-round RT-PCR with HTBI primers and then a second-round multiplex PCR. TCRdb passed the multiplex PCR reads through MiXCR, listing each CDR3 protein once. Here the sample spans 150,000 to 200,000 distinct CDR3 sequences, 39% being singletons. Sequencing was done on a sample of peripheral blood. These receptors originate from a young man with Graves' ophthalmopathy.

CDR3 coding DNA: TGCGCCAGCAGCCCGACAGAGAGCTCGAACACTGAAGCTTTCTTT. The encoded protein is CASSPTESSNTEAFF. The V gene is TRBV4-1, the J gene TRBJ1-1; tentatively, D is TRBD1 (5 bases). The CDR3 runs 15 residues. Trimming cost V 4 bases and J 1 base, with 13 bases left between them. Germline V gives CDR1 MGHRA, CDR2 YSYEKL.

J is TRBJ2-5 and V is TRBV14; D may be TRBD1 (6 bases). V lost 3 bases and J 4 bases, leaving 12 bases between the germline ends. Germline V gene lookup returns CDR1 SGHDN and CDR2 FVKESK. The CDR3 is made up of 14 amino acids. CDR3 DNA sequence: TGTGCCAGCAGCCACTGGACAGCGAGAGAGACCCAGTACTTC. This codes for CASSHWTARETQYF.

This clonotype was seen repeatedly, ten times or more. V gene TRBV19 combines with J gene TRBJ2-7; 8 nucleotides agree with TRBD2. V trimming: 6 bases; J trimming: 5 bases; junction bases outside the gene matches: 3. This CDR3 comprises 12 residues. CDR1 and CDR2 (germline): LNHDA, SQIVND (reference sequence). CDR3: CASSRGGHEQYF. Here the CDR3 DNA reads TGTGCCAGTAGCCGCGGGGGGCACGAGCAGTACTTC.

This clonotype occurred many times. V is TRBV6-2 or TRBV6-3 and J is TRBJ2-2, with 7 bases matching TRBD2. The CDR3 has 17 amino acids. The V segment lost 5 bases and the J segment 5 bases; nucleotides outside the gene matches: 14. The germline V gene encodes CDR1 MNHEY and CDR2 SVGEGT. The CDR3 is CASSDPAGNWGTGELFF. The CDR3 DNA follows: TGTGCCAGCAGTGACCCAGCGGGGAACTGGGGGACCGGGGAGCTGTTTTTT.

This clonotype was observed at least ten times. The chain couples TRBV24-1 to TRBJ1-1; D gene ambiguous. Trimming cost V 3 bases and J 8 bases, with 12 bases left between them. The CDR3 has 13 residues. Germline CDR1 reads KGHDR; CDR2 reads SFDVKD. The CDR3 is CATSDPHSAEAFF. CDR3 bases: TGTGCCACCAGTGATCCCCATTCAGCAGAAGCTTTCTTT.

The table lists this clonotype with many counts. CDR3 residues: CAISEKGLGNQPQHF. CDR3 coding DNA: TGTGCCATCAGTGAGAAAGGGCTCGGCAATCAGCCCCAGCATTTT. This sequence joins TRBV10-3 and TRBJ1-5, with D hard to call. The germline V and J ends were trimmed by 2 bases and 2 bases, with 10 bases remaining between them. From germline, CDR1 is ENHRY and CDR2 SYGVKD. CDR3 length: 15 amino acids.

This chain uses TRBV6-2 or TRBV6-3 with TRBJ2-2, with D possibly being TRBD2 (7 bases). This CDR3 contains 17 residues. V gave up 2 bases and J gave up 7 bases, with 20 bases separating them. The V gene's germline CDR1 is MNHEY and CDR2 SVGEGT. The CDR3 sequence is CASSYAPVGGLGGELFF. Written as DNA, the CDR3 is TGTGCCAGCAGTTACGCCCCGGTGGGGGGGCTAGGCGGGGAGCTGTTTTTT.

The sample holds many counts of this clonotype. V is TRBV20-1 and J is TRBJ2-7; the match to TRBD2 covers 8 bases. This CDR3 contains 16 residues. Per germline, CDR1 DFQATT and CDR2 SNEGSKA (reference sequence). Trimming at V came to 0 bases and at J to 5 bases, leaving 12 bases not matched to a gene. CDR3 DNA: TGCAGTGCTAGAGAGGGGGCGGCGGGAGGACTTAACGAGCAGTACTTC. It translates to CSAREGAAGGLNEQYF.

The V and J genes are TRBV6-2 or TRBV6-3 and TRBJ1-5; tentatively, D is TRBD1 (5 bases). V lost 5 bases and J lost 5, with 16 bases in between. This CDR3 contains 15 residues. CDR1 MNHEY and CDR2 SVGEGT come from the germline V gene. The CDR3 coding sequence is TGTGCCAGCAGTCGACTCGACAGAGCGGATCAGCCCCAGCATTTT. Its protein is CASSRLDRADQPQHF.

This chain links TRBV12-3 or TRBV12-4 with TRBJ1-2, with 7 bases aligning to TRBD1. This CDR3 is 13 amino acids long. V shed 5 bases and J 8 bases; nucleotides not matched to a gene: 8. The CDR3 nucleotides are TGTGCCAGCAGTCGGACAGGCTCTTGGGGCTACACCTTC. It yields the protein CASSRTGSWGYTF.

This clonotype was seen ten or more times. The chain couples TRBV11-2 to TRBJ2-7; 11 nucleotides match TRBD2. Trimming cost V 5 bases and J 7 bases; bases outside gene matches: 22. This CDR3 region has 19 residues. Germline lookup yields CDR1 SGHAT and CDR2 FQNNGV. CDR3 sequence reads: CASSPPGGLAGAVRWEQYF. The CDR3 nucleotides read TGTGCCAGCAGCCCTCCAGGAGGACTAGCGGGTGCAGTGCGGTGGGAGCAGTACTTC.

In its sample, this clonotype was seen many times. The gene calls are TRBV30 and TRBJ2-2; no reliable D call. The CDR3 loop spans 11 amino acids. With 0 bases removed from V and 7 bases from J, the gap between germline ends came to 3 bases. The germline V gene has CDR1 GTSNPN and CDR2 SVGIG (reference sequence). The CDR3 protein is CAWSVGGELFF. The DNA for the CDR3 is TGTGCCTGGAGTGTCGGCGGGGAGCTGTTTTTT.

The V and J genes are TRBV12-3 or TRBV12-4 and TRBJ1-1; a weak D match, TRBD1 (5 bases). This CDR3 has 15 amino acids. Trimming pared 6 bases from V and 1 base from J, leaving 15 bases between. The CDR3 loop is CASSFRQPGNTEAFF. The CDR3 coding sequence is TGTGCCAGCAGCTTTAGACAGCCTGGGAACACTGAAGCTTTCTTT.

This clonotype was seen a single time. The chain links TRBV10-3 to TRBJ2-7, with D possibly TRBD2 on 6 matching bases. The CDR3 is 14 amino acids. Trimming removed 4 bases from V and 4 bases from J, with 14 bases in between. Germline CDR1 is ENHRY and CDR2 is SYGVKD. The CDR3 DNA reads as TGTGCCATCAGTGGGGGACTCTCGGTGTACGAGCAGTACTTC. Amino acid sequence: CAISGGLSVYEQYF.